The source of this T cell receptor beta chain is a study of beta chain features in type 1 diabetes. CDR3 length: 12 amino acids. This clone was seen only a few times. What it binds is unknown. The study's findings and limits: Reduced insertions and increased deletions marked VDJ junctions in type 1 diabetes patients.

A sort by CD45RO/CCR7/CD25/CD127/CD95/CD27 yielded CD4+ naive, central memory, regulatory and stem cell-like memory cells. The study reverse transcribed the entire isolated RNA, so it sequenced expressed TCRB transcripts. The assay was immunoSEQ multiplex PCR, and TCRdb's table has in-frame clones only and misses some. The data show around 450,000 clones, about 10% seen once. Sequenced: naive CD4+ T cells from blood. J is TRBJ2-7 and V is TRBV21-1. TRBV21-1 is a recognized pseudogene. This receptor was identified in a woman aged 18 to 35 in good health. The DNA for the CDR3 is TGTGCCAGCAGCTACTCGGTTTACGAGCAGTACGTC. This gives the protein CASSYSVYEQYV.